This entry concerns a single T cell receptor beta chain. Its antigen is still unknown. At one of its ends the junction is not consistent with the germline gene, which may arise from a read error. This CDR3 contains 13 residues. The data derive from a study of CD8 T cells in ankylosing spondylitis. Study-wide points: The authors reported significant enrichment of disease-linked clones in matched ankylosing spondylitis synovial fluid.

TCRdb analysed the 5' RACE reads with MiXCR anew, one entry per CDR3 protein. The sample carries roughly 91,000 distinct CDR3 sequences, 8% to 10% recorded once. This clonotype was obtained from a male donor with ankylosing spondylitis or in good health (not recorded which). The chain uses TRBV12-3 or TRBV12-4 and TRBJ1-5; D not certain. The sample consisted of blood, either unsorted or a sorted T cell fraction (not recorded which). The DNA of the CDR3 is TGTGTCAGCAGTTTGGGGTACGCGAAGCCCCAGCATTTT. This translates into CVSSLGYAKPQHF.